This T cell receptor beta chain was observed in a study of shared clonotypes between healthy human individuals. Sorted-subset replicate PCRs used 200 to 250 ng DNA, 25,000 to 30,000 T cell genomes. Sequenced by immunoSEQ multiplex PCR; TCRdb stores in-frame clones only, minus some. The profile shows over 850,000 clones, 70% to 80% of them singletons. Trimming removed 6 bases from V and 0 bases from J, with 12 bases in between. The CDR3 spans 14 residues. CDR1 and CDR2 (germline): SGHNT, YYREEE (reference sequence). The chain has TRBV5-4 and TRBJ1-1; D gene ambiguous. This receptor was taken from a man aged 18 to 30 in good health. Some clones in this sample may be carry-over from other donors' samples. Sequencing was carried out using memory CD4+ T cells from PBMCs. As to subset: CD45RA-negative fraction. The CDR3 protein is CASTRTAMNTEAFF. CDR3 nucleotides: TGTGCCAGCACCCGGACGGCGATGAACACTGAAGCTTTCTTT.